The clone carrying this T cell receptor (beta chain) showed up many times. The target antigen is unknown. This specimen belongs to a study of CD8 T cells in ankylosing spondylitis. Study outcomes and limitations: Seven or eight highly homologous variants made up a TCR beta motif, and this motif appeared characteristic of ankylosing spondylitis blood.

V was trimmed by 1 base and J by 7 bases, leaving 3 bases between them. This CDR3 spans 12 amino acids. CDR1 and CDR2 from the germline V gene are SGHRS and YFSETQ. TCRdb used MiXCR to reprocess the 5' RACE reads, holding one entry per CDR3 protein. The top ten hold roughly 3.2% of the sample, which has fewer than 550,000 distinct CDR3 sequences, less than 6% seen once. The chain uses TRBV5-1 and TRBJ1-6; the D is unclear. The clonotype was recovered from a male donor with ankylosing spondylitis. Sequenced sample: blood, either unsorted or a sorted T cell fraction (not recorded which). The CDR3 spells CASSLNNSPLHF. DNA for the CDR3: TGCGCCAGCAGCTTGAACAATTCACCCCTCCACTTT.